Included here is one T cell receptor (beta chain) sequence, with context. This receptor's antigen is unknown. No base quality values were provided; no much bigger clone lies one nucleotide off. Counted from cysteine to phenylalanine, this CDR3 has 14 amino acids. Only the CDR3 part of the read is kept: 42 bases, read in frame from the first base. CDR1 and CDR2, per the germline V gene, are SGHTA and FQGNSA. The germline V end is reduced by 5 bases and the J end by 6 bases; junction bases left unmatched: 7. The record originates from a study of T cell repertoires and Cas9 in healthy adults (dated by TCRdb to 2016 to 2019). General notes on the study: SpCas9-reactive T cells were characterized for multi-effector potency, cytotoxicity and lineage determination within the CD4 and CD8 compartments. The study looked at preexisting T cell immunity to the Streptococcus pyogenes Cas9 nuclease (SpCas9), which is used in CRISPR gene editing. The study at large found these results: SpCas9-reactive regulatory T cells were reported to mitigate proliferation and function of SpCas9-reactive effector T cells in vitro.

Library creation used the immunoSEQ multiplex PCR assay. The immuneACCESS repertoire file appears here via TCRdb, limited to in-frame rearrangements. These files lack a portion of the clones; in checked studies, under half of the deficit traces to unresolved V genes, and the cause of the others is not known. The sample includes some 20,000 clones, with 75% to 95% observed a single time. About 1.6% of the sample belongs to the ten largest clones. Donors were healthy humans. The specimen was CD4+ effector T cells (CD127+, CD25-, CD137-, CD154-) from PBMCs; culture status not recorded. The sequence was obtained from a human donor in good health. The sequence joins TRBV7-2 to TRBJ2-1; 7 nucleotides in the junction match TRBD1. DNA sequence: TGTGCCAGCAGCCGAGGACAGGCCCGCAATGAGCAGTTCTTC. Its amino acids are CASSRGQARNEQFF.